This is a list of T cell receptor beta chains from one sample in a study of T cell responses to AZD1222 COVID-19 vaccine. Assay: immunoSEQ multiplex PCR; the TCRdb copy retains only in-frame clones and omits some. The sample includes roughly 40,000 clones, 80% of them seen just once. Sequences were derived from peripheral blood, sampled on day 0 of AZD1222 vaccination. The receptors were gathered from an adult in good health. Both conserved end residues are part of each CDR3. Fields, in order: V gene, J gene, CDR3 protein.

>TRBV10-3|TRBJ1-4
CAISESGQGANEKLFF
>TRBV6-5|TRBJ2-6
CASSYSGINVLTF
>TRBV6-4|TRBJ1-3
CASSGTGSGNTIYF
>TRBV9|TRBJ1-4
CASSPRQGHNEKLFF
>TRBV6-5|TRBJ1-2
CASSTPGGFNYGYTF
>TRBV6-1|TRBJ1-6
CASSDQVLLGGNSPLHF
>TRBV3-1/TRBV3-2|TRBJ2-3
CASSRDPSTDTQYF
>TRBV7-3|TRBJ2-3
CASSLRGLATADTQYF
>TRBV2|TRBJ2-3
CASSEGGGASTDTQYF
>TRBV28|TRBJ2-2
CASSLGLGRTGELFF
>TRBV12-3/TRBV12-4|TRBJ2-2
CASSAGSGELFF
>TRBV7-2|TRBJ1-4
CASSLPRQGYEKLFF
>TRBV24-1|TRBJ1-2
CATSLTGIYGYTF
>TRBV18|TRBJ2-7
CASSRLSGGAGYEQYF
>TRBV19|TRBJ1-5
CARATWGRSQPQHF
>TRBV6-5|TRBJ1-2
CASSERGHGYTF
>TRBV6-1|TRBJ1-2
CASSDGQGIYGYTF
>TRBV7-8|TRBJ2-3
CASSLAVDGTDTQYF
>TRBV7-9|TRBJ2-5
CASSRDSPLRGETQYF
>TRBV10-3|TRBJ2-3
CAISGPPQDRGDTQYF
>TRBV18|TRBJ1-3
CASSPLDVHSGNTIYF
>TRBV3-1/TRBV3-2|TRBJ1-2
CASSQAWNYGYTF
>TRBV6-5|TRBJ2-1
CASSLSASEQFF
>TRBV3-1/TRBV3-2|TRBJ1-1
CASSGRVEAFF
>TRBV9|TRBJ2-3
CASSVGAPKPTDTQYF
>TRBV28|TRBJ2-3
CASSEGGGGLADTQYF
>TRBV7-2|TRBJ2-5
CASSLVAGVEETQYF
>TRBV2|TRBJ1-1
CASSDQRNTEAFF
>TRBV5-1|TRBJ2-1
CASSDRLADYNEQFF
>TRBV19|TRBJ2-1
CASSRSGGAYNEQFF
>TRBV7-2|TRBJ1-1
CASSSTGNTEAFF
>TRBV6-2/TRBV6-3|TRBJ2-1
CASSPTGLQEQFF
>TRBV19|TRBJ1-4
CASRQTGNEKLFF
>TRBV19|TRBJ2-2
CASSIFLQGFAGELFF
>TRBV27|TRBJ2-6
CASSNTRQGLSSGANVLTF
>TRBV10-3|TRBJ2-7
CAISERASGGEQYF
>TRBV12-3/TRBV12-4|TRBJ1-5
CASGHSQNQPQHF
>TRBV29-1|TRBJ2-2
CSVEGLFGGELFF
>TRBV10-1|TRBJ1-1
CANLMIRGAEAFF
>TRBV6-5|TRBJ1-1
CASRRAGGGKTEAFF
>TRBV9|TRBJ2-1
CASSVTSGGSEQFF
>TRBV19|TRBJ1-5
CASSTDRGGYQPQHF
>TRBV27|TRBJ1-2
CASSFDRANGYTF
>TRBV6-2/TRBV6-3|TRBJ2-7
CASSAFTEQYF
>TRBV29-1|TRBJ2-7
CSVEIAYEQYF
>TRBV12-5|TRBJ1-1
CASGGPMNTEAFF
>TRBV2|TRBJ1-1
CASSEFWGGTEAFF
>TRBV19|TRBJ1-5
CASSPPYNQPQHF
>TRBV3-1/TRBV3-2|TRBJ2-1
CASSPQGKWNEQFF
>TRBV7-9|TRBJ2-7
CASSLARLGEGDYEQYF
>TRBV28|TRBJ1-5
CASSSGHPGEQPQHF
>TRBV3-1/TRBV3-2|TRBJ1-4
CASSQEAGGLFF
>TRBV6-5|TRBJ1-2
CASATHGDALYGYTF
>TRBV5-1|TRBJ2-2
CASSLEGQGVDGELFF
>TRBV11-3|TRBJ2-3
CASSPSDVATSTDTQYF
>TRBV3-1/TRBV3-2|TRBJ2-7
CASSQGGQYEQYF
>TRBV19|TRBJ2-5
CASSIDRASRETQYF
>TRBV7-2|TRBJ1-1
CASRSGWRTEAFF
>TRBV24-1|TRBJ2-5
CATSGSPGVQETQYF
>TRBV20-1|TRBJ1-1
CSASPRATEAFF